This T cell receptor (beta chain) was obtained from a study of CD8 T cells in ankylosing spondylitis. General study results and limits: Apparently characteristic of ankylosing spondylitis blood was a TCR beta motif (roughly 8 highly homologous variants).

Only a few counts were recorded for this clonotype. Its antigen is unidentified. Quantitative barcoded 5'-RACE was used to prepare TCR beta libraries. TCRdb reanalysed the 5' RACE reads using MiXCR and keeps one entry per CDR3 protein. The sample yields under 150,000 distinct CDR3 sequences, approximately 8.4% seen once. Trimming removed 2 bases at V and 8 bases at J, with 7 bases between. There are 13 residues in the CDR3. The specimen was synovial fluid, either unsorted or a sorted T cell fraction (not recorded which). The sequence came from a male donor with ankylosing spondylitis. V gene TRBV12-3 or TRBV12-4 combines with J gene TRBJ1-6; D may be TRBD1 (5 bases). CDR3: CASSLLGDSPLHF. CDR3 bases: TGTGCCAGCAGTTTATTGGGGGATTCACCCCTCCACTTT.